The present entry profiles one T cell receptor beta chain with its context. This specimen comes from a study of blood T cell repertoires in COVID-19. In the study overall: COVID-19 samples collected from the United States, Italy and Spain covered acute and convalescent phases.

Per the study methods: Quantification of nucleated cells was approximated via reference gene primer amplification. Sequenced by immunoSEQ multiplex PCR; TCRdb stores in-frame clones only, minus some. The V and J calls and clone size are taken from that table; D and trimming were inferred from the DNA. The sample shows 95,000 to 100,000 clones, 70% to 85% of them seen only once. The origin of this receptor is a woman aged 55-70 years with acute or convalescent COVID-19. The sequenced sample was peripheral blood.

The CDR3 here is CASSTYRERNSPLHF. The CDR3 DNA reads as TGTGCCAGCAGTACGTACAGGGAGCGGAATTCACCCCTCCACTTT. The chain joins TRBV6-6 to TRBJ1-6; D is possibly TRBD1 (6 bases). Between the trimmed V and J ends, which lost 5 bases and 7 bases, there was a span of 15 bases. Per germline, CDR1 MNHNY and CDR2 SVGAGI (reference sequence). The CDR3 length is 15 residues.